Listed below are T cell receptor beta chains from one sample, sequenced in a study of regulatory T cells in long-lasting Graves disease. From the multiplex PCR reads, TCRdb called clonotypes with MiXCR, one entry per CDR3 protein. This table has over 350,000 distinct CDR3 sequences, around 13% appearing once. The same sample was also used in a study of T cells in Graves' hyperthyroidism and ophthalmopathy.

The sequencing used peripheral blood mononuclear cells (PBMCs), collected at new diagnosis, from a patient treated with antithyroid drugs. The receptors stem from a woman between 45 and 65 years old with Graves disease. CDR3s include the opening cysteine and the closing phenylalanine or tryptophan. Size tells how often a clone was seen (once, few, many) or the class of an expanded clone, and some rows leave it out.

j_call clone_size v_call cdr3_aa
TRBJ2-3 many TRBV30 CAWIGANTDTQYF
TRBJ1-5 many TRBV28 CASSLVGGGNQPQHF
TRBJ2-7 - TRBV28 CASSPVATTYEQYF
TRBJ1-6 many TRBV2 CASSRQAPDSPLHF
TRBJ2-5 - TRBV6-1 CASRRTGEETQYF
TRBJ2-7 many TRBV28 CASSTLGQGTVYEQYF
TRBJ2-7 many TRBV11-2 CASSSLAGSFEQYF
TRBJ2-1 many TRBV7-8 CASSLADPGLAGDEQFF
TRBJ1-5 - TRBV28 CASSLSQASNQPQHF
TRBJ1-5 few TRBV9 CASSVGESPNQPQHF
TRBJ2-7 many TRBV18 CASSPPYGGEQYF
TRBJ2-3 - TRBV5-8 CASRPAGGPATDTQYF
TRBJ1-2 few TRBV5-1 CASRADGVGVSANYGYTF
TRBJ2-1 many TRBV20-1 CSARDPGFGEQFF
TRBJ2-1 many TRBV7-9 CASSLATSAPSYNEQFF
TRBJ1-6 many TRBV30 CAWSVSEGSPLHF
TRBJ2-2 many TRBV28 CASSLQGAALSGELFF
TRBJ2-2 few TRBV4-1 CASSQEWTSGSGGELFF
TRBJ2-1 once TRBV29-1 CSVLGLAEYNEQSF
TRBJ1-1 many TRBV6-2/TRBV6-3 CASSDLGGANTEAFF
TRBJ1-2 few TRBV19 CASTTAGTGYGYTF
TRBJ2-3 few TRBV3-1 CASSQGRRGLATTDTQYF
TRBJ2-7 - TRBV20-1 CSASWGQGIFEQYF
TRBJ2-3 - TRBV3-1 CASSQAGAGDTQYF
TRBJ2-7 few TRBV6-5 CASSYLAAQGYEQYF
TRBJ2-3 - TRBV29-1 CSVEDASASTDTQYF
TRBJ2-1 - TRBV6-1 CASSGPRTSGLSYNEQFF
TRBJ2-3 - TRBV10-1 CASSESRGGDPDTQYF
TRBJ2-7 few TRBV6-1 CASRTGAQDEQYF
TRBJ2-3 few TRBV20-1 CSAIPGTGPDTQYF
TRBJ2-5 many TRBV20-1 CSASGREETQYF
TRBJ2-7 many TRBV20-1 CSARRLAGGLSYEQYF
TRBJ2-2 many TRBV27 CASSFQRTGELFF
TRBJ2-3 - TRBV5-1 CASSFLPGLSDTQYF
TRBJ2-6 - TRBV20-1 CSADRGNGANVLTF
TRBJ2-1 - TRBV24-1 CATGTSGRREQFF
TRBJ2-7 many TRBV3-1 CASSRPGTGIDEQYF
TRBJ2-1 - TRBV5-1 CASHRGEGLQNEQFF
TRBJ2-1 few TRBV3-1 CASSLLGTGVDEQFF
TRBJ2-1 many TRBV5-1 CASSLVGYSSYNEQFF
TRBJ2-7 many TRBV28 CASNPGGYEQYF
TRBJ2-1 once TRBV7-2 CASSPPGMSGGYNEQFF
TRBJ1-1 many TRBV29-1 CSVDDGGRGVEAFF
TRBJ2-1 few TRBV7-2 CASSFAGGGNEQFF
TRBJ2-3 - TRBV29-1 CSVILAGGPPDTQYF
TRBJ1-1 - TRBV20-1 CSARAAGGGTEAFF
TRBJ2-6 few TRBV6-1 CASSDRGAGANVLTF
TRBJ2-7 many TRBV6-1 CASAGSYEQYF
TRBJ2-7 many TRBV10-3 CAIGQATYEQYF
TRBJ2-5 many TRBV20-1 CSARWGSSRETQYF
TRBJ2-5 many TRBV11-2 CASSWGGERQETQYF
TRBJ2-2 many TRBV20-1 CSARGTSGWNTGELFF
TRBJ2-2 many TRBV6-2/TRBV6-3 CASIPKTGTNTGELFF
TRBJ1-5 few TRBV19 CASSMTDRFSNQPQHF
TRBJ2-7 many TRBV5-6 CASSLGQGAVYEQYF
TRBJ1-4 few TRBV7-3 CASSLTSATNEKLFF
TRBJ2-1 many TRBV2 CASRGLAPARAYNEQFF
TRBJ1-6 few TRBV6-5 CASSSDIAIYNSPLHF